Described below is a single T cell receptor (beta chain) sequence and its context. Synthetic spike-ins, TCR analog templates, were added into each PCR. Here immunoSEQ multiplex PCR was the method, and the copy in TCRdb shows in-frame clones only, minus some. The sample includes fewer than 40,000 clones, approximately 93% seen only once; the top ten take roughly 12%. This CDR3 has 13 residues. The V and J ends lost 6 bases and 5 bases respectively, with 14 bases between them. CDR1 and CDR2 from the germline V gene are SQVTM and ANQGSEA. Sample time point: pretreatment peripheral blood. Between 1 and 8 samples per patient were obtained, pretreatment and on-treatment. The data originate from a study of PD-L1 blockade in urothelial cancer.

Source: PBMCs, taken around atezolizumab (anti-PD-L1) treatment. The clonotype comes from a woman in her fifties or sixties with urothelial cancer. The chain has TRBV29-1 and TRBJ2-1, with D perhaps matching TRBD1 (5 bases). The CDR3 reads CSVGQGLHNEQFF. In DNA form, the CDR3 reads TGCAGCGTCGGGCAGGGCCTTCACAATGAGCAGTTCTTC.